This T cell receptor (beta chain) is from a study of CD8+ T cells in alopecia areata. Study background: At a dose of 5 to 10 mg twice daily, oral tofacitinib was given to treated patients. Scoring of severity for treated patients was based on percentage of affected scalp area. Study observations and caveats: Many expanded lesional clones remained in scalp and blood on tofacitinib. In scalp, tofacitinib significantly decreased clonality and expanded CD8+ clones among the top 100.

Details on this clone: Its antigen is not identified.

Sequencing used cDNA as its template, made by extracting RNA and reverse transcribing it. Method: immunoSEQ multiplex PCR; TCRdb's copy keeps in-frame clones and lacks some. The sample includes 150,000 to 200,000 clones, less than 65% seen only once; the top ten take just over 1%. The treatment here: oral pan-JAK inhibitor, 5-10 mg twice daily. The sequence was collected from a human donor with alopecia areata. The source was CD4+ T cells sorted from blood, collected at week 24, from a patient treated with tofacitinib.

The CDR3 sequence: CASSLVAAYNEQFF. The DNA of the CDR3 is TGTGCCAGCAGTTTAGTGGCGGCTTACAATGAGCAGTTCTTC. The chain employs TRBV27 and TRBJ2-1; no clear D. With 2 bases removed from V and 4 bases from J, the gap between germline ends came to 9 bases. The germline V gene has CDR1 MNHEY and CDR2 SMNVEV (reference sequence). The CDR3 has 14 amino acids.